A selection of T cell receptor beta chains follows, all from one sample in a study of blood T cells in healthy people across ages. TCRdb independently ran MiXCR on the 5' RACE reads; one entry per CDR3 protein. The table lists approximately 800,000 distinct CDR3 sequences, around 36% of them singletons. Material for sequencing was blood. The receptors shown here come from a man aged 18 to 29 in good health. CDR3s include the opening cysteine and the closing phenylalanine or tryptophan. D genes are given only for firm matches. Expanded clones are given a class, and other clones once, few, many or no size at all.

>.|TRBJ2-3|TRBV20-1|.
CSANGIRTDTQYF
TGCAGTGCAAATGGGATTCGGACAGATACGCAGTATTTT
>.|TRBJ2-3|TRBV27|.
CASSYNGGLSTDTQYF
TGTGCCAGCAGTTACAACGGGGGTCTTAGCACAGATACGCAGTATTTT
>.|TRBJ1-2|TRBV28|.
CASSLGRPLGYTF
TGTGCCAGCAGTTTAGGGCGTCCTCTCGGCTACACCTTC
>.|TRBJ2-3|TRBV29-1|.
CSVESQLGTDTQYF
TGCAGCGTTGAGAGCCAGTTGGGCACAGATACGCAGTATTTT
>TRBD1|TRBJ2-7|TRBV5-5|.
CASSRIGQGHSDEQYF
TGTGCCAGCAGCCGGATCGGACAGGGCCATTCGGACGAGCAGTACTTC
>TRBD1|TRBJ1-2|TRBV5-5|many
CASSTPGQGSYGYTF
TGTGCCAGCAGCACCCCGGGACAGGGCAGCTATGGCTACACCTTC
>.|TRBJ2-7|TRBV20-1|.
CSYIYEQYF
TGCAGCTATATCTACGAGCAGTACTTC
>.|TRBJ2-1|TRBV30|.
CAWRQVVYEQFF
TGTGCCTGGCGACAGGTTGTCTATGAGCAGTTCTTC
>.|TRBJ1-1|TRBV9|.
CASSHNQGGTEAFF
TGTGCCAGCAGCCATAACCAAGGGGGCACTGAAGCTTTCTTT
>TRBD1|TRBJ1-2|TRBV29-1|.
CSARQGPNYGYTF
TGCAGCGCTAGACAGGGGCCTAACTATGGCTACACCTTC
>TRBD1|TRBJ1-1|TRBV7-3|.
CASSWGTENTEAFF
TGTGCCAGCAGCTGGGGGACAGAGAACACTGAAGCTTTCTTT
>.|TRBJ1-2|TRBV9|.
CASSVGPNDYGYTF
TGTGCCAGCAGCGTCGGACCAAATGACTATGGCTACACCTTC
>.|TRBJ2-1|TRBV7-2|many
CASSSLGGGYDYNEQFF
TGTGCCAGCAGCTCCCTGGGGGGGGGCTATGACTACAATGAGCAGTTCTTC
>.|TRBJ2-7|TRBV12-3/TRBV12-4|.
CASRPGRTSYEQYF
TGTGCCAGCAGACCAGGGCGCACTTCCTACGAGCAGTACTTC
>.|TRBJ2-1|TRBV5-6|few
CASSPSGSGHLANEQFF
TGTGCCAGCAGCCCCTCTGGGTCGGGACATTTGGCCAATGAGCAGTTCTTC
>.|TRBJ2-5|TRBV20-1|few
CSARLTSEQYF
TGCAGTGCTAGACTCACGAGTGAGCAGTACTTC
>.|TRBJ2-4|TRBV7-9|once
CASSLGLDVAKNIQYF
TGTGCCAGCAGCTTAGGGCTGGACGTAGCCAAAAACATTCAGTACTTC
>.|TRBJ2-5|TRBV7-9|.
CASSLTSWEQYF
TGTGCCAGCAGCTTAACCAGCTGGGAGCAGTACTTC
>.|TRBJ2-5|TRBV12-3/TRBV12-4|.
CASIRPGLSQETQYF
TGTGCCAGCATAAGACCGGGACTCTCCCAAGAGACCCAGTACTTC
>.|TRBJ1-1|TRBV5-1|.
CASSLNRITEAFF
TGCGCCAGCAGCCTCAACAGGATCACTGAAGCTTTCTTT
>TRBD1|TRBJ2-3|TRBV29-1|.
CSVESGQSPDTQYF
TGCAGCGTTGAATCGGGACAGTCGCCAGATACGCAGTATTTT
>.|TRBJ2-3|TRBV7-9|many
CASNPLDTQYF
TGTGCCAGCAATCCCCTAGATACGCAGTATTTT
>TRBD1|TRBJ2-3|TRBV4-2|few
CASSQVRTGLRTDTQYF
TGTGCCAGCAGCCAAGTTCGGACAGGCCTCCGCACAGATACGCAGTATTTT
>.|TRBJ2-7|TRBV10-3|.
CAIAGVNYNEQYF
TGTGCCATCGCTGGGGTAAACTACAATGAGCAGTACTTC
>.|TRBJ1-1|TRBV5-1|.
CASSWNDGGRTEAFF
TGCGCCAGCAGCTGGAATGATGGGGGGAGAACTGAAGCTTTCTTT
>TRBD2|TRBJ2-7|TRBV6-6|.
CASRPGTRNYEQYF
TGTGCCAGCAGACCCGGGACTAGGAACTACGAGCAGTACTTC
>TRBD1|TRBJ2-1|TRBV29-1|few
CSVERAGGYNEQFF
TGCAGCGTTGAACGGGCAGGGGGTTACAATGAGCAGTTCTTC
>.|TRBJ2-3|TRBV29-1|many
CSVSQQEDTQYF
TGCAGCGTTTCACAACAGGAGGATACGCAGTATTTT
>.|TRBJ2-2|TRBV7-8|few
CASSLGAGWTGELFF
TGTGCCAGCAGCTTAGGGGCAGGGTGGACCGGGGAGCTGTTTTTT
>.|TRBJ2-5|TRBV18|.
CASSVSQNNEQYF
TGTGCCAGCTCAGTTTCCCAGAACAATGAGCAGTACTTC
>.|TRBJ2-3|TRBV12-3/TRBV12-4|many
CASNLGAGGDTQYF
TGTGCCAGCAACCTTGGGGCTGGGGGAGATACGCAGTATTTT
>.|TRBJ2-5|TRBV12-3/TRBV12-4|.
CASSVLGIQETQYF
TGTGCCAGCAGTGTATTGGGCATCCAAGAGACCCAGTACTTC
>.|TRBJ2-3|TRBV9|few
CASSVEALAVDTQYF
TGTGCCAGCAGCGTAGAGGCCCTCGCGGTGGATACGCAGTATTTT
>.|TRBJ2-3|TRBV2|.
CATGQALGDTQYF
TGTGCCACGGGGCAGGCTCTGGGAGATACGCAGTATTTT
>.|TRBJ1-1|TRBV4-3|once
CASSQDHGGTYTEAFF
TGCGCCAGCAGCCAAGATCATGGAGGGACCTACACTGAAGCTTTCTTT
>TRBD2|TRBJ2-5|TRBV7-2|.
CASTLSGASGVETQYF
TGTGCCAGCACCCTAAGTGGGGCTAGCGGGGTTGAGACCCAGTACTTC
>TRBD2|TRBJ2-5|TRBV7-2|.
CASSYSGGAPNEQYF
TGTGCCAGCAGCTACAGCGGGGGGGCCCCCAATGAGCAGTACTTC
>.|TRBJ2-1|TRBV14|.
CASSDLQSSYNEQFF
TGTGCCAGCAGTGACCTCCAGAGCTCCTACAATGAGCAGTTCTTC
>TRBD1|TRBJ2-1|TRBV20-1|.
CSARRDRGFYEQFF
TGCAGTGCTAGACGGGACAGGGGGTTCTATGAGCAGTTCTTC
>.|TRBJ1-2|TRBV5-6|few
CASSFRDTGRFGYTF
TGTGCCAGCAGCTTTAGGGACACGGGTCGTTTTGGCTACACCTTC
>TRBD1|TRBJ2-3|TRBV6-6|many
CASSVPGQGPTDTQYF
TGTGCCAGCAGTGTCCCGGGACAGGGTCCCACAGATACGCAGTATTTT
>TRBD1|TRBJ2-3|TRBV6-5|few
CASSYGTGGIGNTQYF
TGTGCCAGCAGTTACGGGACAGGGGGGATTGGGAATACGCAGTATTTT
>TRBD1|TRBJ2-7|TRBV12-3/TRBV12-4|.
CASTGRGRWGDYGQYF
TGTGCCAGCACGGGCAGGGGGCGCTGGGGTGACTACGGGCAGTACTTC
>TRBD2|TRBJ2-3|TRBV28|.
CASSKTSGGVDTQYF
TGTGCCAGCAGCAAGACTAGCGGGGGAGTGGATACGCAGTATTTT
>.|TRBJ2-7|TRBV5-1|few
CASSPSGQTYEQYF
TGCGCCAGCAGCCCGTCCGGACAGACCTACGAGCAGTACTTC
>.|TRBJ1-5|TRBV5-1|.
CASSLGLSGDQPQHF
TGCGCCAGCAGCTTAGGGCTCTCCGGAGATCAGCCCCAGCATTTT
>.|TRBJ2-2|TRBV10-3|.
CAISDETDSTGELFF
TGTGCCATCAGTGACGAAACAGATAGTACCGGGGAGCTGTTTTTT
>TRBD1|TRBJ1-2|TRBV12-3/TRBV12-4|few
CASSFPRPGQGARGYTF
TGTGCCAGCAGTTTTCCCCGACCGGGACAGGGGGCCCGTGGCTACACCTTC
>.|TRBJ1-5|TRBV7-2|.
CASGRTVNQPQHF
TGTGCCAGCGGCCGGACAGTCAATCAGCCCCAGCATTTT
>TRBD1|TRBJ1-2|TRBV5-8|few
CASSTRQGPSYGYTF
TGTGCCAGCAGTACCAGACAGGGACCGTCTTATGGCTACACCTTC
>.|TRBJ2-3|TRBV2|few
CATAPGADTQYF
TGTGCCACCGCACCGGGCGCAGATACGCAGTATTTT
>.|TRBJ2-3|TRBV2|few
CASSERIDPTDTQYF
TGTGCCAGCAGTGAAAGGATCGACCCAACAGATACGCAGTATTTT
>.|TRBJ2-2|TRBV12-3/TRBV12-4|.
CASSFVPASNTGELFF
TGTGCCAGCAGTTTTGTCCCCGCATCGAACACCGGGGAGCTGTTTTTT
>TRBD2|TRBJ2-1|TRBV5-6|.
CASTGLAEYNEQFF
TGTGCCAGCACCGGACTAGCGGAATACAATGAGCAGTTCTTC
>TRBD1|TRBJ2-7|TRBV12-3/TRBV12-4|many
CASSLAGGMFEQYF
TGTGCCAGCAGTTTGGCAGGGGGTATGTTTGAGCAGTACTTC
>.|TRBJ1-2|TRBV5-1|few
CASRDSVWGNHGYTF
TGCGCCAGCAGGGATTCGGTTTGGGGTAATCATGGCTACACCTTC
>.|TRBJ2-3|TRBV5-1|many
CASSRIAPADTQYF
TGCGCCAGCAGCAGGATCGCACCCGCAGATACGCAGTATTTT
>.|TRBJ1-1|TRBV7-8|.
CASRERGFNTEAFF
TGTGCCAGCAGAGAAAGGGGGTTCAACACTGAAGCTTTCTTT
>.|TRBJ2-2|TRBV10-3|few
CAISERGGGTGELFF
TGTGCCATCAGTGAGCGTGGAGGAGGAACCGGGGAGCTGTTTTTT
>.|TRBJ1-1|TRBV18|.
CASSRNTGTKNTEAFF
TGTGCCAGCTCACGCAATACCGGGACAAAGAACACTGAAGCTTTCTTT